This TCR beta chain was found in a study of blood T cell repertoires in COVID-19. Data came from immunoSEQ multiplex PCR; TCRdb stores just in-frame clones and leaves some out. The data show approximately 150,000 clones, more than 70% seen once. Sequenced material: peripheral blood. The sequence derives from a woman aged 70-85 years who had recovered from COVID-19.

The CDR3 loop reads CASSRDRNTPLHF. In nucleotides, the CDR3 is TGTGCCAGCAGCCGGGACAGAAATACACCCCTCCACTTT. The chain recombines TRBV5-5 with TRBJ1-6; 7 nucleotides line up with TRBD1. CDR1 is SGHKS and CDR2 is YYEKEE in the germline V gene (reference sequence). Trimming cost V 4 bases and J 11 bases; bases outside gene matches: 6. This CDR3 has 13 residues.